A selection of T cell receptor beta chains follows, all from one sample in a study of PD-1 blockade in mismatch repair-deficient tumors. Here immunoSEQ multiplex PCR was the method, and the copy in TCRdb shows in-frame clones only, minus some. The sample carries 56,000 or so clones, approximately 78% recorded once. The sequencing used peripheral blood, collected 4 weeks after starting pembrolizumab. These receptor sequences come from an adult with mismatch repair-deficient cancer. Each CDR3 is given with its conserved first and last residue. The order of the fields is D gene, J gene, clone size, V gene, CDR3 protein, CDR3 DNA. The D gene is left open where the match is weak. Not all rows give a size; the values are once, few, many and, for expanded clones, a class.

. | TRBJ1-5 | . | TRBV11-2 | CASSDGRGSINQPQHF | TGTGCCAGCAGCGATGGACGGGGAAGTATCAATCAGCCCCAGCATTTT
TRBD2 | TRBJ2-2 | . | TRBV25-1 | CASSALAESTGELFF | TGTGCCAGCAGTGCCCTAGCGGAGTCTACCGGGGAGCTGTTTTTT
TRBD2 | TRBJ2-5 | . | TRBV6-5 | CASSILTSGLGTQYF | TGTGCCAGCTCCATTCTGACTAGCGGTCTAGGGACCCAGTACTTC
. | TRBJ1-3 | . | TRBV19 | CASSLGVSDVSGNTIYF | TGTGCCAGTAGTTTGGGCGTATCCGATGTGTCTGGAAACACCATATATTTT
TRBD2 | TRBJ2-1 | . | TRBV27 | CASSFTPGTSGGNEQFF | TGTGCCAGCAGTTTCACCCCCGGGACTAGCGGGGGGAATGAGCAGTTCTTC
TRBD1 | TRBJ1-2 | . | TRBV2 | CASSEDRARGHTF | TGTGCCAGCAGTGAGGACAGGGCCCGTGGCCACACCTTC
. | TRBJ1-1 | few | TRBV4-2 | CASSRPGQRNTEAFF | TGTGCCAGCAGCCGACCGGGACAACGGAACACTGAAGCTTTCTTT
. | TRBJ2-6 | . | TRBV5-1 | CASGRGSSGANVLTF | TGCGCCAGCGGCCGGGGGTCCTCTGGGGCCAACGTCCTGACTTTC
. | TRBJ2-1 | . | TRBV4-3 | CASSQRGGDNEQFF | TGCGCCAGCAGCCAACGGGGAGGCGACAATGAGCAGTTCTTC
. | TRBJ1-1 | . | TRBV29-1 | CSVGGLSSGTEAFF | TGCAGCGTTGGGGGTTTGAGTTCGGGGACTGAAGCTTTCTTT
. | TRBJ2-2 | . | TRBV6-4 | CASSDSTWYYGELFF | TGTGCCAGCAGTGACTCGACTTGGTATTACGGGGAGCTGTTTTTT
. | TRBJ1-2 | few | TRBV6-5 | CASSRDGGHGYTF | TGTGCCAGCAGTCGAGACGGGGGGCATGGCTACACCTTC
. | TRBJ1-1 | few | TRBV9 | CASSVQGRTEAFF | TGTGCCAGCAGCGTACAGGGAAGGACTGAAGCTTTCTTT
TRBD2 | TRBJ2-5 | . | TRBV4-1 | CASSQESSGQETQYF | TGCGCCAGCAGCCAAGAATCTAGCGGCCAAGAGACCCAGTACTTC
. | TRBJ2-7 | . | TRBV5-6 | CASRRGAFEEQYF | TGTGCCAGCAGGAGGGGCGCGTTTGAAGAGCAGTACTTC
. | TRBJ2-3 | . | TRBV9 | CASSALPDLAPTDTQYF | TGTGCCAGCAGCGCCCTCCCAGATTTAGCGCCCACAGATACGCAGTATTTT
TRBD2 | TRBJ2-7 | . | TRBV13 | CASSPRAHLAGGPMIYYEQYF | TGTGCCAGCAGCCCTCGAGCTCATCTAGCGGGAGGGCCCATGATATACTACGAGCAGTACTTC
. | TRBJ2-5 | . | TRBV7-3 | CASSASSVETQYF | TGTGCCAGCAGCGCATCTAGCGTTGAGACCCAGTACTTC